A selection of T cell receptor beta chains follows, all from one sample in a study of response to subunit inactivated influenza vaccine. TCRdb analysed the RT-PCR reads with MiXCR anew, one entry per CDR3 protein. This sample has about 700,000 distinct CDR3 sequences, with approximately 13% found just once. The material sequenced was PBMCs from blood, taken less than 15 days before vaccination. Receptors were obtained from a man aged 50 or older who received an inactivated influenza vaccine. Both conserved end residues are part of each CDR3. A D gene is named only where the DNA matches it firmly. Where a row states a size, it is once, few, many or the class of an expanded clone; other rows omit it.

CASSLVGTSEYF,TGTGCCAGCAGCTTAGTGGGGACTAGCGAGTATTTT,TRBD2,few,TRBJ2-3,TRBV7-2
CASSGRGLGTEAFF,TGTGCCAGCAGCGGCAGAGGGCTTGGCACTGAAGCTTTCTTT,.,few,TRBJ1-1,TRBV7-2
CASSQWTGNTGELFF,TGCGCCAGCAGCCAATGGACGGGGAACACCGGGGAGCTGTTTTTT,.,few,TRBJ2-2,TRBV4-3
CASRKTSGDVAQYF,TGTGCCAGCAGAAAGACTAGCGGGGACGTTGCGCAGTATTTT,TRBD2,few,TRBJ2-3,TRBV12-3/TRBV12-4
CSARDRGTYNEQFF,TGCAGTGCTAGAGACAGGGGCACCTACAATGAGCAGTTCTTC,.,.,TRBJ2-1,TRBV20-1
CASSLRDADTQYF,TGTGCCAGCAGCTTGAGGGACGCAGATACGCAGTATTTT,.,few,TRBJ2-3,TRBV5-6
CAITENMLNTEAFF,TGTGCCATCACCGAGAATATGTTGAACACTGAAGCTTTCTTT,.,.,TRBJ1-1,TRBV10-3
CASSPTLNTEAFF,TGTGCCAGCAGCCCTACACTGAACACTGAAGCTTTCTTT,.,many,TRBJ1-1,TRBV7-9
CASSLMTGGSAKNIQYF,TGTGCCAGCAGCTTGATGACCGGGGGATCGGCCAAAAACATTCAGTACTTC,.,few,TRBJ2-4,TRBV5-6
CASSVASEETQYF,TGCGCCAGCAGTGTAGCCAGCGAGGAGACCCAGTACTTC,.,many,TRBJ2-5,TRBV5-1
CASSRTTGSSGANVLTF,TGCGCCAGCAGCCGGACCACAGGGAGCTCTGGGGCCAACGTCCTGACTTTC,.,few,TRBJ2-6,TRBV5-1
CASSQTEDYGYTF,TGCGCCAGCAGCCAAACAGAAGACTATGGCTACACCTTC,.,.,TRBJ1-2,TRBV4-1
CATSDSGSSEQYF,TGTGCCACCAGTGATTCTGGAAGTAGCGAGCAGTACTTC,.,few,TRBJ2-7,TRBV24-1
CASSLGETSGFTDTQYF,TGTGCCAGCAGTTTAGGGGAGACTAGCGGCTTCACAGATACGCAGTATTTT,TRBD2,.,TRBJ2-3,TRBV28
CASVGGPGAKNIQYF,TGTGCCTCGGTGGGGGGCCCCGGAGCCAAAAACATTCAGTACTTC,.,.,TRBJ2-4,TRBV9
CSARDVRGGLSEQYF,TGCAGTGCTAGAGACGTACGGGGGGGCCTTAGCGAGCAGTACTTC,TRBD2,once,TRBJ2-7,TRBV20-1
CASSILAGDLYEQYF,TGTGCCAGCAGCATACTAGCGGGAGACCTCTACGAGCAGTACTTC,TRBD2,.,TRBJ2-7,TRBV7-8
CASSLGPLGSDTQYF,TGTGCTAGCAGCTTAGGTCCATTAGGGTCAGATACGCAGTATTTT,.,many,TRBJ2-3,TRBV7-7
CATSHERGVQETQYF,TGCGCCACCTCCCATGAGCGGGGAGTCCAAGAGACCCAGTACTTC,TRBD2,few,TRBJ2-5,TRBV10-2
CSASSGGPSSYNEQFF,TGCAGTGCCTCCTCGGGGGGACCAAGCTCCTACAATGAGCAGTTCTTC,TRBD2,.,TRBJ2-1,TRBV20-1
CASSPSPLAGANEQFF,TGTGCCAGCAGCCCCTCCCCACTAGCGGGAGCCAATGAGCAGTTCTTC,TRBD2,.,TRBJ2-1,TRBV7-3
CASIQDSSYEQYF,TGTGCCAGCATTCAGGACAGCTCCTACGAGCAGTACTTC,.,few,TRBJ2-7,TRBV2
CSARDEFRLAGGTAGYEQYF,TGCAGTGCTAGAGATGAATTCCGACTAGCGGGAGGCACTGCAGGCTACGAGCAGTACTTC,TRBD2,few,TRBJ2-7,TRBV20-1
CASSQAGTSAKDTQYF,TGTGCCAGCAGCCAAGCTGGGACTAGCGCGAAAGATACGCAGTATTTT,TRBD2,.,TRBJ2-3,TRBV4-2
CSARSVRAYEQYF,TGCAGTGCTAGATCCGTGCGAGCCTACGAGCAGTACTTC,.,.,TRBJ2-7,TRBV20-1
CASSLEWPQGLQSYGYTF,TGTGCCAGCAGCTTGGAATGGCCCCAGGGTCTTCAATCCTATGGCTACACCTTC,.,.,TRBJ1-2,TRBV5-6